The sequence of this TCR beta chain was determined in a study of beta chain features in type 1 diabetes. Study-wide results and caveats: Type 1 diabetes patients showed a moderate but significant shortening of TCRB CDR3s in all four CD4+ subsets. Type 1 diabetes patients had VDJ junctions that carried fewer insertions and more deletions. Whether TCRB rearrangement is influenced by HLA type went unresolved here.

CDR3 length equals 15 residues. V dropped 0 bases and J dropped 8; count of bases not matched to a gene: 6. The germline CDR1 and CDR2 sequences are SGHDN and FVKESK. Of the isolated RNA, all was reverse transcribed, and so the sequenced material was expressed TCRB transcripts. This table comes from immunoSEQ multiplex PCR, and its TCRdb copy is limited to in-frame clones, with some not included. The sample has some 660,000 clones; around an eighth are singletons. Worth noting for this clone: Antigen unknown.

Sequencing was carried out using naive CD4+ T cells from blood. This sequence originates from a man aged 18 to 30 with type 1 diabetes. The chain employs TRBV14 and TRBJ1-2; TRBD1 matches 10 bases. The CDR3 sequence: CASSQEEDRGYGYTF. The CDR3, as DNA: TGTGCCAGCAGCCAAGAAGAGGACAGGGGGTACGGCTACACCTTC.